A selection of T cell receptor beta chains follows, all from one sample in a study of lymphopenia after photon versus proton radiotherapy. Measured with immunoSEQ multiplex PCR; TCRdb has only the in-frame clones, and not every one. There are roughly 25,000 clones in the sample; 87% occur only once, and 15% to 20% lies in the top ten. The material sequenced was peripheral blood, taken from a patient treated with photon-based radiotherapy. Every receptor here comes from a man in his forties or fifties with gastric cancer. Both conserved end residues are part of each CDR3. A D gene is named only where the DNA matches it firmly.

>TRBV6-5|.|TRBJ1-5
TGTGCCAGCAGTTACTCGAAGGCAGGAGGGCAGCCCCAGCATTTT
CASSYSKAGGQPQHF
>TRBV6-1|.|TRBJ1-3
TGTGCCAGCAGTGAAATTAGGGTCTCTGGAAACACCATATATTTT
CASSEIRVSGNTIYF
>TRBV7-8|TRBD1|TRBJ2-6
TGTGCCAGCGGCGACAGGGGGCCCCATTCTGGGGCCAACGTCCTGACTTTC
CASGDRGPHSGANVLTF
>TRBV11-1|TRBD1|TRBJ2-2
TGTGCCAGCAGCTTAGGAGTGACAGGGTTTGGGGCAACCGGGGAGCTGTTTTTT
CASSLGVTGFGATGELFF
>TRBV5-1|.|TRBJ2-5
TGCGCCAGCAGCTTGAGAGGGGACCAAGAGACCCAGTACTTC
CASSLRGDQETQYF
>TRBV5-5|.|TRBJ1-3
TGTGCCAGCAGCCGGGACACCTCTGGAAACACCATATATTTT
CASSRDTSGNTIYF
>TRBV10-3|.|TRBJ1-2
TGTGCCATCAGTGAGTCGATTACCCAGGGGTATGGCTACACCTTC
CAISESITQGYGYTF
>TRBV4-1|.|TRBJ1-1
TGCGCCAGCAGCCATGATAGTAGACAGGTCAGTACTGAAGCTTTCTTT
CASSHDSRQVSTEAFF
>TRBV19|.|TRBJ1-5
TGTGCCAGTAGTATAGTTAACAGGTCGAATCAGCCCCAGCATTTT
CASSIVNRSNQPQHF
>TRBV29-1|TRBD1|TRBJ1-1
TGCAGCGCCGAACAGGGGTCGGGCACTGAAGCTTTCTTT
CSAEQGSGTEAFF
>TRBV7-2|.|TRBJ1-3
TGTGCCAGCAGCTTAGTATCTGGGCCCTACTCTGGAAACACCATATATTTT
CASSLVSGPYSGNTIYF
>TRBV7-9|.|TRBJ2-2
TGTGCCAGCAGCTTAAGAAAGGGGGCGAACACCGGGGAGCTGTTTTTT
CASSLRKGANTGELFF
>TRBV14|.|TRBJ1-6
TGTGCCAGCAGTGACAGGAGCTCCTATAATTCACCCCTCCACTTT
CASSDRSSYNSPLHF
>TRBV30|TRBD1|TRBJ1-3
TGTGCCTGGAGTGTTCGACAGGGATACACCATATATTTT
CAWSVRQGYTIYF
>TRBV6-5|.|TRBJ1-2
TGTGCCAGCAGTTACGAGGGAACCTATGGCTACACCTTC
CASSYEGTYGYTF
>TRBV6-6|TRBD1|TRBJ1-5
TGTGCCAGCAGACCCGGACAGGGCTACAATCAGCCCCAGCATTTT
CASRPGQGYNQPQHF